Sequencing of this T cell receptor (beta chain) was carried out in a study of beta chain features in type 1 diabetes. Study-wide results and limits: In every one of the four CD4+ subsets, TCRB CDR3s were moderately but significantly shorter in Type 1 diabetes patients.

Concerning this clone: Its antigen is currently unknown.

Germline loops: CDR1 SQVTM, CDR2 ANQGSEA. Trimming left V 4 bases short and J 4 bases short, with 10 bases between. This CDR3 has 13 residues. Isolated RNA was reverse transcribed in full, so expressed TCRB transcripts were sequenced. The table came from immunoSEQ multiplex PCR; TCRdb's copy has only in-frame clones and leaves some out. The sample lists about 230,000 clones, about a sixth occurring once. The TCR was taken from a man aged 30-40 years with type 1 diabetes. Sequencing was done on a sample of naive CD4+ T cells from blood. This chain joins TRBV29-1 and TRBJ1-4; tentative D call: TRBD1 (5 bases). In DNA form, the CDR3 reads TGCAGCGTTGTCGGGACGGATAATGAAAAACTGTTTTTT. This translates into CSVVGTDNEKLFF.